These 29 T cell receptor beta chains originate from one sample sequenced in a study of OX40 agonist ivuxolimab in advanced cancers. TCRdb's copy holds only in-frame clones and misses some; the assay was immunoSEQ multiplex PCR. The repertoire consists of tens of thousands of clones, with roughly 87% occurring once and the leading ten covering about 0.3%. This sample comprised CD4+ or CD8+ T cells sorted from blood, obtained in a trial of the OX40 agonist ivuxolimab. Receptors were obtained from an adult with an advanced solid tumor such as melanoma, head and neck, liver or kidney cancer.

This clone occurred a few times. The chain employs TRBV4-2 and TRBJ2-5; 9 nucleotides align to TRBD2. This CDR3 has 15 amino acids. The junction had 5 bases not matched to a gene; V was cut back by 4 bases and J by 2 bases. Germline CDR1 LGHNA, CDR2 YNFKEQ. CDR3 in amino acids: CASSLSTSGQETQYF. DNA for the CDR3: TGTGCCAGCAGCCTTTCCACTAGCGGGCAAGAGACCCAGTACTTC.

The chain is built from TRBV11-3 and TRBJ1-1; D uncertain. This CDR3 has 14 amino acids. The V gene's germline CDR1 is SGHNT and CDR2 YENEEA. V lost 1 base, J lost 1 base, and 7 bases lay in between. In DNA form, the CDR3 reads TGTGCCAGCAGCTTAGGGGGAAGGAACACTGAAGCTTTCTTT. This sequence encodes CASSLGGRNTEAFF.

The chain couples TRBV7-9 to TRBJ2-3, with 9 nucleotides matching TRBD2. J lost 3 bases, V lost 1 base, and 2 bases had no gene match. Germline V gene data show CDR1 as SEHNR and CDR2 as FQNEAQ (reference sequence). The CDR3 loop spans 15 amino acids. The CDR3 DNA follows: TGTGCCAGCAGCTTAGTTAGCGGGAGAACAGATACGCAGTATTTT. It specifies CASSLVSGRTDTQYF.

This clone showed up just a few times. J is TRBJ1-3 and V is TRBV28; D perhaps matches TRBD1 (5 bases). The germline V gene has CDR1 MDHEN and CDR2 SYDVKM. V was pared by 5 bases and J by 4 bases, with 15 bases between. The CDR3 sequence is 15 residues long. CDR3 DNA: TGTGCCAGCAGTCCGACAGTACTCAGGGGAAACACCATATATTTT. This sequence encodes CASSPTVLRGNTIYF.

The V gene is TRBV5-1, the J gene TRBJ1-2, with 8 bases fitting TRBD1. This CDR3 has 14 residues. CDR1 and CDR2 (germline): SGHRS, YFSETQ. The J segment lost 5 bases and the V segment lost 4 bases, leaving 7 bases of the junction unmatched. CDR3 loop: CASSPGQGRYGYTF. In nucleotides, the CDR3 is TGCGCCAGCAGCCCCGGACAGGGACGGTATGGCTACACCTTC. The full variable domain, its missing parts supplied by reference TRBV5-1 and TRBJ1-2, is KAGVTQTPRYLIKTRGQQVTLSCSPISGHRSVSWYQQTPGQGLQFLFEYFSETQRNKGNFPGRFSGRQFSNSRSEMNVSTLELGDSALYLCASSPGQGRYGYTFGSGTRLTVV.

The chain carries TRBV7-2 and TRBJ2-7; 7 nucleotides agree with TRBD2. There are 11 residues in the CDR3. V gave up 5 bases and J gave up 11 bases; unmatched junction bases: 6. Per germline, CDR1 SGHTA and CDR2 FQGNSA. This CDR3 is CASSPDREEYF. The CDR3 DNA sequence: TGTGCCAGCAGCCCAGACCGGGAGGAGTACTTC.

The chain recombines TRBV29-1 with TRBJ1-1; tentative D call: TRBD1 (6 bases). Trimming removed 1 base from V and 3 bases from J, with 18 bases in between. Germline V gives CDR1 SQVTM, CDR2 ANQGSEA. The CDR3 loop spans 16 amino acids. DNA for the CDR3: TGCAGCGTTGAAGGGGTGGTGTGGGGGCAGGACACTGAAGCTTTCTTT. It is translated as CSVEGVVWGQDTEAFF.

This clone was recorded only once. This chain links TRBV7-8 with TRBJ1-2, with TRBD1 matching 9 bases. Germline-derived CDR1 and CDR2 are SGHVS and FQNEAQ. Germline trimming cut 3 bases from V and 8 bases from J; bases unmatched to any gene: 4. The CDR3 consists of 13 residues. The CDR3 protein is CASSFTGGAGYTF. DNA of the CDR3: TGTGCCAGCAGCTTTACAGGGGGCGCGGGCTACACCTTC.

CDR3 protein: CAISVGDSSTDTQYF. Written as DNA, the CDR3 is TGTGCCATCAGTGTCGGAGACTCTAGCACAGATACGCAGTATTTT. J is TRBJ2-3 and V is TRBV10-3; no definite D call. Germline V CDR1 and CDR2: ENHRY, SYGVKD. The CDR3 is 15 residues long. V gave up 4 bases and J gave up 0 bases, with 11 bases separating them.

The genes are TRBV7-2 and TRBJ1-6, with TRBD1 matching over 8 bases. Germline V gives CDR1 SGHTA, CDR2 FQGNSA. CDR3 size: 14 residues. The junction had 5 bases not matched to a gene; V was cut back by 4 bases and J by 9 bases. The CDR3 spells CASSSGQASSPLHF. CDR3 in DNA: TGTGCCAGCAGCTCGGGACAGGCTAGTTCACCCCTCCACTTT. Full variable domain (remainder filled in from reference TRBV7-2 and TRBJ1-6): GAGVSQSPSNKVTEKGKDVELRCDPISGHTALYWYRQSLGQGLEFLIYFQGNSAPDKSGLPSDRFSAERTGGSVSTLTIQRTQQEDSAVYLCASSSGQASSPLHFGNGTRLTVT.

The chain is built from TRBV6-1 and TRBJ2-5; 9 bases fit TRBD2. Trimming removed 5 bases from V and 5 bases from J; junction bases left unmatched: 9. Per the germline V gene, CDR1 is MNHNS and CDR2 is SASEGT. This CDR3 is 15 amino acids long. The CDR3 reads CASSSSGTFLETQYF. The CDR3 nucleotides read TGTGCCAGCAGTTCTAGCGGGACGTTCCTCGAGACCCAGTACTTC.

The gene calls are TRBV5-4 and TRBJ2-5, with TRBD1 matching 7 bases. Losses at the gene ends were 6 bases for V and 3 bases for J; bases not matched to a gene: 5. This CDR3 comprises 13 residues. The V gene's germline CDR1 is SGHNT and CDR2 YYREEE (reference sequence). CDR3 in DNA: TGTGCCAGCAAACACGGGACAGAAGAGACCCAGTACTTC. Its translation is CASKHGTEETQYF.

The V and J genes are TRBV28 and TRBJ1-4; TRBD1 is a possible D gene (5 bases). Germline CDR1 and CDR2: MDHEN and SYDVKM. The CDR3 contains 11 residues. The germline V and J ends were trimmed by 4 bases and 10 bases, with 7 bases remaining between them. DNA for the CDR3: TGTGCCAGCAGTTCCGGGGGAAAACTGTTTTTT. It translates to CASSSGGKLFF.

The gene calls are TRBV30 and TRBJ1-1, with D unclear. The CDR3 spans 13 residues. Germline V gene sequence: CDR1 GTSNPN, CDR2 SVGIG (reference sequence). V lost 0 bases and J lost 7, with 12 bases in between. The CDR3 is CAWSVNVPFEAFF. The DNA for the CDR3 is TGTGCCTGGAGTGTAAACGTCCCGTTTGAAGCTTTCTTT.

J is TRBJ2-3 and V is TRBV11-1, with D perhaps matching TRBD2 (6 bases). Germline CDR1 is SGHAT and CDR2 is FQDESV (reference sequence). The CDR3 length is 15 residues. Trimming left V 2 bases short and J 1 base short, with 10 bases between. The CDR3 region is CASSLSGGGTDTQYF. The CDR3 DNA reads TGTGCCAGCAGCTTAAGCGGCGGGGGCACAGATACGCAGTATTTT.

CDR3 sequence: CASSKGATGNTIYF. The CDR3 DNA reads TGTGCCAGCAGCAAGGGGGCTACGGGAAACACCATATATTTT. This chain connects TRBV5-3 to TRBJ1-3; 7 nucleotides line up with TRBD1. TRBV5-3 is labeled an ORF, and its function is uncertain. V shed 8 bases and J 4 bases; nucleotides not matched to a gene: 9. The CDR3 has 14 residues.

The chain carries TRBV7-9 and TRBJ1-1; no reliable D call. CDR3 length equals 13 residues. CDR1 is SEHNR, CDR2 FQNEAQ, per germline (reference sequence). Trimming removed 3 bases at V and 7 bases at J, with 12 bases between. Here the CDR3 reads CASSLNREVEAFF. In DNA form, the CDR3 reads TGTGCCAGCAGCTTGAACAGAGAAGTTGAAGCTTTCTTT.

This clone appeared once. This chain connects TRBV28 to TRBJ2-7; D ambiguous. The ends were cut back, 8 bases at V and 0 bases at J, with 17 bases in the middle. The V gene's germline CDR1 is MDHEN and CDR2 SYDVKM. There are 15 residues in the CDR3. The CDR3 region has the DNA TGTGCCAGCCTTTCTCTCGGGCAGAGCTCCTACGAGCAGTACTTC. Protein sequence: CASLSLGQSSYEQYF.

V is TRBV7-2 and J is TRBJ1-1, with D perhaps matching TRBD1 (6 bases). The CDR3 length is 14 residues. Germline V gene sequence: CDR1 SGHTA, CDR2 FQGNSA. V lost 4 bases, J lost 7 bases, and 16 bases lay in between. The CDR3 DNA reads as TGTGCCAGCAGCTCGCGGCCTGGACAGTTTGAAGCTTTCTTT. It translates to CASSSRPGQFEAFF.

The count of this clone is one. V and J are TRBV5-4 and TRBJ2-3; TRBD2 matches 11 bases. Germline V gene data show CDR1 as SGHNT and CDR2 as YYREEE (reference sequence). CDR3 length equals 15 residues. The trim removed 2 bases at V and 5 bases at J, leaving 4 bases unmatched. The CDR3 nucleotides read TGTGCCAGCAGCTTCACTAGCGGGGGTGGAGATACGCAGTATTTT. Translation gives CASSFTSGGGDTQYF. The variable domain in full, completed from reference TRBV5-4 and TRBJ2-3, reads ETGVTQSPTHLIKTRGQQVTLRCSSQSGHNTVSWYQQALGQGPQFIFQYYREEENGRGNFPPRFSGLQFPNYSSELNVNALELDDSALYLCASSFTSGGGDTQYFGPGTRLTVL.

This chain joins TRBV28 and TRBJ2-2; perhaps D is TRBD1 or TRBD2 (6 bases each). The CDR3 loop spans 15 amino acids. Germline assignment: CDR1 MDHEN and CDR2 SYDVKM. Trimming took 4 bases from V and 5 from J, leaving 14 bases between them. The CDR3 loop is CASSWRGRKTGELFF. CDR3 nucleotides: TGTGCCAGCAGTTGGAGGGGGAGGAAAACCGGGGAGCTGTTTTTT. Using reference TRBV28 and TRBJ2-2 for the parts outside the CDR3, the full variable domain is DVKVTQSSRYLVKRTGEKVFLECVQDMDHENMFWYRQDPGLGLRLIYFSYDVKMKEKGDIPEGYSVSREKKERFSLILESASTNQTSMYLCASSWRGRKTGELFFGEGSRLTVL.

The sample holds one count of this clone. The gene calls are TRBV6-5 and TRBJ1-4; possibly TRBD1 for D (5 bases). The CDR3 runs 15 residues. With 6 bases removed from V and 7 bases from J, the gap between germline ends came to 18 bases. The germline V gene encodes CDR1 MNHEY and CDR2 SVGAGI. The chain's CDR3 is CASRPSGTGSEKLFF. CDR3 coding DNA: TGTGCCAGCAGGCCATCCGGGACGGGGTCTGAAAAACTGTTTTTT.

The chain joins TRBV5-6 to TRBJ2-2; possibly TRBD1 for D (5 bases). The CDR3 runs 15 residues. Germline CDR1 reads SGHDT; CDR2 reads YYEEEE. V was trimmed by 3 bases and J by 10 bases, leaving 19 bases between them. The CDR3 nucleotides read TGTGCCAGCAGCTACCGTAAGGGGCCTAGTGTGGAGCTGTTTTTT. Amino acid sequence: CASSYRKGPSVELFF.

This clone was counted only a few times. This chain links TRBV7-9 with TRBJ2-2; D might be TRBD1 (6 bases). CDR3 length: 14 residues. The germline V gene encodes CDR1 SEHNR and CDR2 FQNEAQ (reference sequence). V was cut by 4 bases and J by 6 bases, with 12 bases left in between. The chain's CDR3 is CASSSLQGPGELFF. The CDR3 nucleotides read TGTGCCAGCAGCTCGCTACAGGGACCCGGGGAGCTGTTTTTT.

This clone turned up a few times. V and J are TRBV27 and TRBJ1-1, with TRBD1 identical over 10 bases. The CDR3 has 17 amino acids. CDR1 and CDR2 from the germline V gene are MNHEY and SMNVEV (reference sequence). Unmatched junction bases numbered 7, after V lost 0 bases and J lost 3 bases. The CDR3 spells CASSLSGQGTWYTEAFF. CDR3 nucleotides: TGTGCCAGCAGTTTATCGGGACAGGGGACCTGGTACACTGAAGCTTTCTTT.

This clone was observed a single time. The chain uses TRBV19 and TRBJ1-5; 7 nucleotides match TRBD1. This CDR3 region has 15 residues. CDR1 is LNHDA and CDR2 is SQIVND in the germline V gene (reference sequence). J lost 0 bases, V lost 7 bases, and 6 bases had no gene match. The CDR3 DNA sequence: TGTGCCAGTAAGACAGGGTCGTATAGCAATCAGCCCCAGCATTTT. Translation gives CASKTGSYSNQPQHF. Supplemented by reference TRBV19 and TRBJ1-5, the full variable domain reads DGGITQSPKYLFRKEGQNVTLSCEQNLNHDAMYWYRQDPGQGLRLIYYSQIVNDFQKGDIAEGYSVSREKKESFPLTVTSAQKNPTAFYLCASKTGSYSNQPQHFGDGTRLSIL.

The chain links TRBV30 to TRBJ1-2, with TRBD1 matching 10 bases. The junction had 6 bases not matched to a gene; V was cut back by 2 bases and J by 6 bases. The CDR3 runs to 14 residues. Per germline, CDR1 GTSNPN and CDR2 SVGIG (reference sequence). The CDR3 sequence is CAWSYGQGDNGYTF. In DNA form, the CDR3 reads TGTGCCTGGAGTTATGGACAGGGGGATAATGGCTACACCTTC. Filled out from reference TRBV30 and TRBJ1-2, the complete variable domain reads SQTIHQWPATLVQPVGSPLSLECTVEGTSNPNLYWYRQAAGRGLQLLFYSVGIGQISSEVPQNLSASRPQDRQFILSSKKLLLSDSGFYLCAWSYGQGDNGYTFGSGTRLTVV.

The chain uses TRBV7-2 and TRBJ2-1; D is possibly TRBD1 or TRBD2 (5 bases each). Deletions cut 5 bases from V and 10 bases from J, with 15 bases between. CDR1 is SGHTA and CDR2 is FQGNSA in the germline V gene. The CDR3 totals 13 residues. The CDR3 reads CASSPPAGTEQFF. CDR3 nucleotide sequence: TGTGCCAGCAGCCCCCCCGCTGGGACCGAGCAGTTCTTC.

The chain uses TRBV7-3 and TRBJ2-1, with 10 bases identical to TRBD2. This CDR3 has 14 residues. Germline V gene data show CDR1 as SGHTA and CDR2 as FQGTGA. Losses at the gene ends were 4 bases for V and 6 bases for J; bases not matched to a gene: 3. The CDR3 DNA follows: TGTGCCAGCAGCTCATCTAGCGGGAGCAATGAGCAGTTCTTC. This translates into CASSSSSGSNEQFF.